A selection of T cell receptor beta chains follows, all from one sample in a study of cytomegalovirus exposure and HLA in healthy donors. The protocol was immunoSEQ multiplex PCR, while the TCRdb copy is restricted to in-frame clones and leaves out a portion. The sample holds 150,000 or so clones; around two thirds are singletons and the top ten take approximately 2.3%. Sequencing was performed on PBMCs. These receptors originate from a woman between 55 and 75 years old in good health and CMV-seropositive. CDR3s include the opening cysteine and the closing phenylalanine or tryptophan. The D gene is left open where the match is weak. Part of the rows lack a size; the others show once, few, many or a class for expanded clones.

d_gene: NA; abundance: NA; j_gene: TRBJ2-3; v_gene: TRBV2; CDR3nt: TGTGCCAGCAGTGAATTTAGCGGACTCACAGATACGCAGTATTTT; CDR3aa: CASSEFSGLTDTQYF
d_gene: TRBD1; abundance: few; j_gene: TRBJ1-1; v_gene: TRBV25-1; CDR3nt: TGTGCCAGCAGTCGGGACAGGGGGCAGGGGGGAGCTTTCTTT; CDR3aa: CASSRDRGQGGAFF
d_gene: NA; abundance: NA; j_gene: TRBJ1-5; v_gene: TRBV28; CDR3nt: TGTGCCAGCAGTCGGGGCGCGACAGGACAGCCCCAGCATTTT; CDR3aa: CASSRGATGQPQHF
d_gene: NA; abundance: NA; j_gene: TRBJ1-1; v_gene: TRBV9; CDR3nt: TGTGCCAGCAGCGTAGATAGAGTCCCGAACACTGAAGCTTTCTTT; CDR3aa: CASSVDRVPNTEAFF
d_gene: TRBD2; abundance: NA; j_gene: TRBJ2-1; v_gene: TRBV29-1; CDR3nt: TGCAGCGTGGGACTAGCGGGGGTCGGTGAGCAGTTCTTC; CDR3aa: CSVGLAGVGEQFF
d_gene: NA; abundance: NA; j_gene: TRBJ2-1; v_gene: TRBV11-2; CDR3nt: TGTGCCAGCAGCTTAGGAGATTACAATGAGCAGTTCTTC; CDR3aa: CASSLGDYNEQFF
d_gene: TRBD1; abundance: NA; j_gene: TRBJ1-1; v_gene: TRBV6-5; CDR3nt: TGTGCCAGCAGTTCCCTAAGACAGGGGAAGAACACTGAAGCTTTCTTT; CDR3aa: CASSSLRQGKNTEAFF
d_gene: NA; abundance: NA; j_gene: TRBJ2-1; v_gene: TRBV11-1; CDR3nt: TGTGCCAGCAGCTTAGCTAACCAAGCCAACAATGAGCAGTTCTTC; CDR3aa: CASSLANQANNEQFF
d_gene: NA; abundance: once; j_gene: TRBJ2-5; v_gene: TRBV27; CDR3nt: TGTGCCAGCAGTAACTGGGCAGGGTCGGAGACCCAGTACTTC; CDR3aa: CASSNWAGSETQYF
d_gene: NA; abundance: NA; j_gene: TRBJ2-7; v_gene: TRBV5-1; CDR3nt: TGCGCCAGCAGCTACGGGGGATATTACGAGCAGTACTTC; CDR3aa: CASSYGGYYEQYF
d_gene: NA; abundance: NA; j_gene: TRBJ2-5; v_gene: TRBV30; CDR3nt: TGTGCCTGGAGCGTAGCACTGAGGGGGCAAGAGACCCAGTACTTC; CDR3aa: CAWSVALRGQETQYF
d_gene: NA; abundance: NA; j_gene: TRBJ1-1; v_gene: TRBV28; CDR3nt: TGTGCCAGCAGTCACACCTTGAACACTGAAGCTTTCTTT; CDR3aa: CASSHTLNTEAFF
d_gene: NA; abundance: NA; j_gene: TRBJ2-5; v_gene: TRBV5-6; CDR3nt: TGTGCCAGCAGCCCCACGGGATCCACGGGGGAGACCCAGTACTTC; CDR3aa: CASSPTGSTGETQYF
d_gene: NA; abundance: NA; j_gene: TRBJ1-1; v_gene: TRBV9; CDR3nt: TGTGCCAGCAGTGTCCGGGGACATAACACTGAAGCTTTCTTT; CDR3aa: CASSVRGHNTEAFF
d_gene: NA; abundance: NA; j_gene: TRBJ2-7; v_gene: TRBV19; CDR3nt: TGTGCCAGGGCCCTGGGGGGAAAAAAAGGTGACGAGCAGTACTTC; CDR3aa: CARALGGKKGDEQYF
d_gene: TRBD2; abundance: NA; j_gene: TRBJ2-3; v_gene: TRBV19; CDR3nt: TGTGCCAGTAGTACTAGCGGGAGAGTCGGCACAGATACGCAGTATTTT; CDR3aa: CASSTSGRVGTDTQYF
d_gene: TRBD1; abundance: NA; j_gene: TRBJ1-5; v_gene: TRBV5-5; CDR3nt: TGTGCCAGCAGTCGGACAGGGGTAGATCAGCCCCAGCATTTT; CDR3aa: CASSRTGVDQPQHF
d_gene: NA; abundance: few; j_gene: TRBJ1-1; v_gene: TRBV5-5; CDR3nt: TGTGCCAGCAGCTTGGTTGAACACCCGAACACTGAAGCTTTCTTT; CDR3aa: CASSLVEHPNTEAFF
d_gene: TRBD1; abundance: NA; j_gene: TRBJ1-1; v_gene: TRBV5-4; CDR3nt: TGTGCCAGCAGCACCAGACAGGGGGCCACTGAAGCTTTCTTT; CDR3aa: CASSTRQGATEAFF
d_gene: TRBD2; abundance: NA; j_gene: TRBJ2-1; v_gene: TRBV4-1; CDR3nt: TGCGCCAGCAGCCAAGCTTCGGGGGCGGGAGGGCCGAGGGTGCAGTTCTTC; CDR3aa: CASSQASGAGGPRVQFF
d_gene: TRBD1; abundance: NA; j_gene: TRBJ2-6; v_gene: TRBV5-1; CDR3nt: TGCGCCACCGGGACAGATCACTCTGGGGCCAACGTCCTGACTTTC; CDR3aa: CATGTDHSGANVLTF
d_gene: TRBD1; abundance: NA; j_gene: TRBJ1-2; v_gene: TRBV6-1; CDR3nt: TGTGCCAGCGTCCCAGGACAGGCATATGGCTACACCTTC; CDR3aa: CASVPGQAYGYTF
d_gene: TRBD1; abundance: NA; j_gene: TRBJ1-2; v_gene: TRBV7-8; CDR3nt: TGTGCCAGCAGCACTGGGACAGTGGACTATGGCTACACCTTC; CDR3aa: CASSTGTVDYGYTF
d_gene: TRBD1; abundance: NA; j_gene: TRBJ2-5; v_gene: TRBV7-8; CDR3nt: TGTGCCAGCAGCTTAGGAGGCCAGGGGGAGCAGACCCAGTACTTC; CDR3aa: CASSLGGQGEQTQYF
d_gene: TRBD1; abundance: NA; j_gene: TRBJ1-4; v_gene: TRBV6-1; CDR3nt: TGTGCCAGCAGTGCCCACTCGTTGACAGGGACTAATGAAAAACTGTTTTTT; CDR3aa: CASSAHSLTGTNEKLFF
d_gene: TRBD2; abundance: NA; j_gene: TRBJ2-3; v_gene: TRBV5-4; CDR3nt: TGTGCCAGCAGCCTAAGGACTAGCGGGTTCACAGATACGCAGTATTTT; CDR3aa: CASSLRTSGFTDTQYF
d_gene: TRBD2; abundance: NA; j_gene: TRBJ2-1; v_gene: TRBV5-1; CDR3nt: TGCGCCAGCAGCCTACGGACTAGCGGATACAATGAGCAGTTCTTC; CDR3aa: CASSLRTSGYNEQFF
d_gene: NA; abundance: NA; j_gene: TRBJ2-2; v_gene: TRBV28; CDR3nt: TGTGCCAGCAGTCCCGCTAGCGAGAACACCGGGGAGCTGTTTTTT; CDR3aa: CASSPASENTGELFF
d_gene: TRBD2; abundance: NA; j_gene: TRBJ2-5; v_gene: TRBV7-2; CDR3nt: TGTGCCAGCAGTCCAACTGGTAGCGGGAGAGAGACCCAGTACTTC; CDR3aa: CASSPTGSGRETQYF
d_gene: NA; abundance: NA; j_gene: TRBJ1-4; v_gene: TRBV28; CDR3nt: TGTGCCAGCAGTTTGGTGGTCACACAGAGTAATGAAAAACTGTTTTTT; CDR3aa: CASSLVVTQSNEKLFF
d_gene: NA; abundance: NA; j_gene: TRBJ2-2; v_gene: TRBV7-9; CDR3nt: TGTGCCAGCAGCTTATGGGAGACCGGGGAGCTGTTTTTT; CDR3aa: CASSLWETGELFF
d_gene: TRBD2; abundance: NA; j_gene: TRBJ2-5; v_gene: TRBV19; CDR3nt: TGTGCCAGTAGGGGCGGGACTACCCGTGAGACCCAGTACTTC; CDR3aa: CASRGGTTRETQYF
d_gene: TRBD1; abundance: NA; j_gene: TRBJ1-5; v_gene: TRBV4-1; CDR3nt: TGCGCCAGCAGCCACCGACAGGGGGCAGGCAATCAGCCCCAGCATTTT; CDR3aa: CASSHRQGAGNQPQHF
d_gene: TRBD1; abundance: once; j_gene: TRBJ2-7; v_gene: TRBV2; CDR3nt: TGTGCCAGCAGTGGGACAGGGCCCGAGCAGTACTTC; CDR3aa: CASSGTGPEQYF
d_gene: TRBD1; abundance: few; j_gene: TRBJ1-1; v_gene: TRBV28; CDR3nt: TGTGCCAGCAGGGGACAGGGGGCTCCTGAAGCTTTCTTT; CDR3aa: CASRGQGAPEAFF
d_gene: NA; abundance: NA; j_gene: TRBJ1-1; v_gene: TRBV10-3; CDR3nt: TGTGCCATCAGTGCTCGACAGGCCAACATAATGAACACTGAAGCTTTCTTT; CDR3aa: CAISARQANIMNTEAFF
d_gene: NA; abundance: NA; j_gene: TRBJ2-1; v_gene: TRBV27; CDR3nt: TGTGCCAGCAGTTTGGGGGGGGCAGGGGAGCAGTTCTTC; CDR3aa: CASSLGGAGEQFF
d_gene: TRBD2; abundance: few; j_gene: TRBJ2-1; v_gene: TRBV10-2; CDR3nt: TGCGCCAGCAGTGAGCTGGGCGGGAGGGCCTATGAGCAGTTCTTC; CDR3aa: CASSELGGRAYEQFF
d_gene: TRBD1; abundance: NA; j_gene: TRBJ1-3; v_gene: TRBV5-1; CDR3nt: TGCGCCAGCAGCTCGGGACAGGGAAGCTCTGGAAACACCATATATTTT; CDR3aa: CASSSGQGSSGNTIYF
d_gene: NA; abundance: NA; j_gene: TRBJ2-5; v_gene: TRBV2; CDR3nt: TGTGCCAGCAGTGAAGCGCTTAGTTCCGGGGGAGAGACCCAGTACTTC; CDR3aa: CASSEALSSGGETQYF
d_gene: NA; abundance: once; j_gene: TRBJ1-5; v_gene: TRBV19; CDR3nt: TGTGCCAGTAGCCTGAGGGTGGGGCCCCAGCATTTT; CDR3aa: CASSLRVGPQHF
d_gene: TRBD2; abundance: NA; j_gene: TRBJ2-7; v_gene: TRBV7-3; CDR3nt: TGTGCCAGCAGCTTAACGAGGGAGGGATCCTACGAGCAGTACTTC; CDR3aa: CASSLTREGSYEQYF